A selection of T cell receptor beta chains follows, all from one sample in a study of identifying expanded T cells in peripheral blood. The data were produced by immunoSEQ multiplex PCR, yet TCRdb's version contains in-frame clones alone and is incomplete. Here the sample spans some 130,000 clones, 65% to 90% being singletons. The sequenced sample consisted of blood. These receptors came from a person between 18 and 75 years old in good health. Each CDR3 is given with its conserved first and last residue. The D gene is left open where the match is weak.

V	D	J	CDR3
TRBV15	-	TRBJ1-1	CATSRAQGNTEAFF
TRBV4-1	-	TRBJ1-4	CASSQIRSPGPRVFEKLFF
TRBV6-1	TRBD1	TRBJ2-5	CASSGGDRETQYF
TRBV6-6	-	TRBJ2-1	CASSYRADEQFF
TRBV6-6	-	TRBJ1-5	CASSVEGDQPQHF
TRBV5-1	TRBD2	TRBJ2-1	CASSLTSGRESYNEQFF
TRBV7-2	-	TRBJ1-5	CASSLAGFSQPQHF
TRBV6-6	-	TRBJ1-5	CASGGGGPYSNQPQHF
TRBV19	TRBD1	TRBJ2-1	CASSIAPGQGAGRSYNEQFF
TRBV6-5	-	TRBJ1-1	CASSYSRENTEAFF
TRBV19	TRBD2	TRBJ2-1	CASSLINSGRRNEQFF
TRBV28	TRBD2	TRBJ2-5	CASRLGGNGASGNQETQYF
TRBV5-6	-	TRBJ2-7	CASSFGRIPSYEQYF
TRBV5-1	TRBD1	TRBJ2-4	CASSLGDHTGVDIQYF
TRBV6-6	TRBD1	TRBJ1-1	CASSRQGLNTEAFF
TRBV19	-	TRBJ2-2	CASKAGDITGELFF
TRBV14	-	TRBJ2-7	CASSQVDSSYERYF
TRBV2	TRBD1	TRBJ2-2	CASSAQGAANTGELFF
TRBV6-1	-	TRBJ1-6	CASSDPGVLHF
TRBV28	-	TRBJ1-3	CASNLVSGNTIYF
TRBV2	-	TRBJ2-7	CASSQNRGGYEQYF
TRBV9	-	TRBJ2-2	CASTSHGGMSTGELFF
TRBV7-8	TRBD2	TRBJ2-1	CASRDLGLARNEQFF
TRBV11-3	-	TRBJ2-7	CASSSLTSKYF
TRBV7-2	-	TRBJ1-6	CASTMGAPTWDNSPLHF
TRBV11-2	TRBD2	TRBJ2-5	CASSGDRRTSLPGETQYF
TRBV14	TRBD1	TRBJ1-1	CASSRSTGGELAFF
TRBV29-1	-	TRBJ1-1	CSVRKVGPSDPEAFF
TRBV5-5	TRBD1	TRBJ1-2	CASSSPRQGNYGYTF
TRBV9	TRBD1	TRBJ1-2	CASSIGQGANYGYTF
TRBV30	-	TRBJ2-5	CAWSVERETQYF
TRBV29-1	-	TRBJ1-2	CSVEDAQALGYTF
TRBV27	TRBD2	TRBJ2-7	CASRPHAGDYEQYF
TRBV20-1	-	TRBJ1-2	CSATDNYGYTF
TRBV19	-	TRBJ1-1	CASSGQFLNTEAFF
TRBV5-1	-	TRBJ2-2	CASSYLRATGELFF
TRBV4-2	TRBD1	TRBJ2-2	CASSYRGQGFTGELFF
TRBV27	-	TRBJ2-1	CASSSQGGLYNEQFF
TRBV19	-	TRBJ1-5	CASKGGSFSNQPQHF
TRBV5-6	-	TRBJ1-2	CASSPDKASLWGYTF
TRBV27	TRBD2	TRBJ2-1	CASSLGSSGGFDEQFF
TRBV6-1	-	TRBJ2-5	CASTPYQETQYF
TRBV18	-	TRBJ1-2	CASSLDRLDGYTF
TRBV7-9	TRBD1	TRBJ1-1	CASRPRDRGNTEAFF